The 15 T cell receptor beta chains reported below all come from one sample, sequenced in a study of blood T cell repertoires in COVID-19. Data came from immunoSEQ multiplex PCR; TCRdb stores just in-frame clones and leaves some out. The top ten clones hold about 0.86% of a sample with approximately 400,000 clones, about nine tenths of them seen once. Specimen: PBMCs or T cells enriched from blood (not recorded which). These receptors were obtained from a woman aged 40-49 years who had been exposed to COVID-19.

The chain is built from TRBV6-1 and TRBJ1-3; 9 bases map to TRBD1. V shed 3 bases and J 3 bases; nucleotides not matched to a gene: 6. Germline assignment: CDR1 MNHNS and CDR2 SASEGT. The CDR3 is 16 amino acids. DNA of the CDR3: TGTGCCAGCAGTGACGACAGGGGGTTCGGTGGAAACACCATATATTTT. Encoded protein: CASSDDRGFGGNTIYF.

The V and J genes are TRBV30 and TRBJ2-4; weak D call: TRBD2 (7 bases). This CDR3 is built from 13 residues. Germline V CDR1 and CDR2: GTSNPN, SVGIG (reference sequence). Trimming took 1 base from V and 7 from J, leaving 11 bases between them. The CDR3 spells CAWSGGGGNIQYF. The CDR3 DNA reads TGTGCCTGGAGTGGCGGGGGCGGTAACATTCAGTACTTC.

Comments on this clone: In the same sample, other DNA sequences code for this CDR3. V gene TRBV7-8 combines with J gene TRBJ1-2, with D tentatively TRBD1 (6 bases). Looked up from germline, CDR1 is SGHVS and CDR2 is FQNEAQ. Trimming took 5 bases from V and 7 from J, leaving 11 bases between them. The CDR3 is made up of 12 amino acids. The CDR3 coding sequence is TGTGCCAGCAGCCCCGCCAGGGGTGGCTACACCTTC. Translating gives CASSPARGGYTF.

CDR3: CATSRVGTSGNEQFF. CDR3 DNA: TGTGCCACCAGCAGAGTAGGGACTAGCGGCAATGAGCAGTTCTTC. V gene TRBV15 combines with J gene TRBJ2-1, with 11 bases matching TRBD2. CDR1 is LNHNV and CDR2 is YYDKDF in the germline V gene (reference sequence). CDR3 size: 15 residues. The J segment lost 6 bases and the V segment lost 1 base, leaving 2 bases of the junction unmatched.

The CDR3 bases are TGCAGCGTTCCACCCGGACAGGGCTGGGGTGAAGCTTTCTTT. Its translation is CSVPPGQGWGEAFF. The genes are TRBV29-1 and TRBJ1-1; TRBD1 matches 8 bases. The V gene's germline CDR1 is SQVTM and CDR2 ANQGSEA. The CDR3 spans 14 residues. V shed 5 bases, J shed 7 bases, and the junction held 12 bases outside the gene matches. The full variable domain, with the rest looked up from reference TRBV29-1 and TRBJ1-1, is SAVISQKPSRDICQRGTSLTIQCQVDSQVTMMFWYRQQPGQSLTLIATANQGSEATYESGFVIDKFPISRPNLTFSTLTVSNMSPEDSSIYLCSVPPGQGWGEAFFGQGTRLTVV.

The sample holds a few counts of this clone. The rearrangement links TRBV10-1 to TRBJ2-1; TRBD2 is a possible D gene (5 bases). Germline values: CDR1 WNHNN, CDR2 SYGVQD (reference sequence). V lost 3 bases to trimming and J lost 10 bases, with 13 bases between them. The CDR3 length is 13 residues. The CDR3 protein is CASSDPGPGEQFF. CDR3 sequence (DNA): TGCGCCAGCAGTGACCCCGGGCCGGGGGAGCAGTTCTTC.

V gene TRBV6-5 combines with J gene TRBJ1-5, with unresolved D. The CDR3 consists of 14 residues. V lost 0 bases to trimming and J lost 1 base, with 4 bases between them. Germline V CDR1 and CDR2: MNHEY, SVGAGI. The CDR3 is CASSYSLSNQPQHF. The CDR3 DNA is TGTGCCAGCAGTTACTCACTGAGCAATCAGCCCCAGCATTTT.

The CDR3: CASSQGLRNTEAFF. The CDR3 DNA is TGTGCCAGCAGCCAAGGTCTGAGGAACACTGAAGCTTTCTTT. The chain carries TRBV3-1 (or the pseudogene TRBV3-2) and TRBJ1-1; no firm D call. Trimming pared 1 base from V and 1 base from J, leaving 7 bases between. The CDR3 runs to 14 residues. The germline gives CDR1 LGHDT, CDR2 YNNKEL (reference sequence).

The V and J genes are TRBV6-5 and TRBJ1-3; D unresolved. Germline V lookup: CDR1 MNHEY, CDR2 SVGAGI. This CDR3 contains 14 residues. V gave up 4 bases and J gave up 4 bases, with 11 bases separating them. The CDR3 protein is CASSLRASGNTIYF. The CDR3 DNA reads TGTGCCAGCAGTTTGCGGGCTTCAGGAAACACCATATATTTT.

The J gene is TRBJ1-2, the V gene TRBV19; possible D gene TRBD1, 5 bases. V lost 7 bases to trimming and J lost 7 bases, with 10 bases between them. CDR3 size: 11 residues. CDR1 and CDR2 (germline): LNHDA, SQIVND (reference sequence). CDR3 residues: CASTLGAGYTF. CDR3 sequence (DNA): TGTGCCAGTACATTAGGGGCTGGCTACACCTTC.

V is TRBV9 and J is TRBJ2-5, with a possible D match to TRBD2 (6 bases). This CDR3 contains 13 residues. Germline values: CDR1 SGDLS, CDR2 YYNGEE. V was cut by 4 bases and J by 4 bases, with 11 bases left in between. The CDR3 coding sequence is TGTGCCAGCAGCATACGGGGGAGAGAGACCCAGTACTTC. It codes for CASSIRGRETQYF.

This chain links TRBV2 with TRBJ1-2; tentatively, D is TRBD1 (5 bases). The CDR3 has 15 residues. Trimming left V 4 bases short and J 4 bases short, with 16 bases between. Germline CDR1 SNHLY, CDR2 FYNNEI. For the CDR3, the DNA is TGTGCCAGCAGTGGGGCCCAGGGAAGGCTCTATGGCTACACCTTC. Its protein is CASSGAQGRLYGYTF.

The chain combines TRBV7-9 with TRBJ1-2; no clear D gene. V was pared by 3 bases and J by 6 bases, with 11 bases between. Germline values: CDR1 SEHNR, CDR2 FQNEAQ (reference sequence). The CDR3 consists of 13 residues. The DNA of the CDR3 is TGTGCCAGCAGCTTGGCAGGCTACGATGGCTACACCTTC. It yields the protein CASSLAGYDGYTF.

V is TRBV18 and J is TRBJ1-1; possible D gene TRBD1, 6 bases. Germline CDR1 is KGHSH and CDR2 is LQKENI. The V gene lost 3 bases and the J gene lost 3 bases, with 11 bases spanning the gap. The CDR3 is made up of 14 amino acids. This CDR3 is CASSPSGGHTEAFF. The CDR3 DNA follows: TGTGCCAGCTCACCGTCCGGGGGGCACACTGAAGCTTTCTTT.

This clone was recorded only once. The chain is built from TRBV4-3 and TRBJ2-3; D remains ambiguous. V lost 1 base and J 0 bases, leaving 11 bases between the germline ends. This CDR3 spans 16 amino acids. Germline-derived CDR1 and CDR2 are LGHNA and YSLEER. CDR3 sequence: CASSQGLLGSTDTQYF. As DNA, the CDR3 is TGCGCCAGCAGCCAAGGACTCCTTGGTAGCACAGATACGCAGTATTTT.